A few counts support the clone carrying this TCR beta chain. Each CDR3 protein gets one entry after TCRdb re-called the reads with MiXCR. Here the sample spans about 740,000 distinct CDR3 sequences, under 40% being singletons. The sample is drawn from a study of T cell repertoires in cytomegalovirus infection. Germline V CDR1 and CDR2: DFQATT, SNEGSKA (reference sequence). V lost 0 bases and J 2 bases, leaving 11 bases between the germline ends. CDR3 length: 14 amino acids. Sequenced sample: PBMCs. The sequence derives from a human donor in good health (CMV status not recorded). Some clones in this sample may be carry-over from other donors' samples. This chain connects TRBV20-1 to TRBJ2-7; D ambiguous. The CDR3 sequence: CSARDLEATYEQYF. In DNA, the CDR3 is TGCAGTGCTAGAGATTTAGAGGCGACCTACGAGCAGTACTTC.